A single sample is the source of the 24 T cell receptor beta chains below, sequenced in a study of T cell responses to AZD1222 COVID-19 vaccine. Sequencing was performed with immunoSEQ multiplex PCR; in TCRdb, only in-frame clones are kept and a portion is missing. This sample has about 180,000 clones; around 88% occur once, and the top ten carry approximately 0.5%. The material was peripheral blood, obtained on day 0 of AZD1222 vaccination. Source of these receptors: an adult in good health.

The chain recombines TRBV19 with TRBJ2-1; the match to TRBD1 covers 9 bases. This CDR3 has 16 amino acids. V lost 3 bases to trimming and J lost 4 bases; unmatched junction nucleotides: 7. CDR1 is LNHDA, CDR2 SQIVND, per germline (reference sequence). CDR3 protein: CASSIGPGQGYNEQFF. DNA for the CDR3: TGTGCCAGTAGTATTGGACCGGGACAGGGTTACAATGAGCAGTTCTTC. The variable domain in full, completed from reference TRBV19 and TRBJ2-1, reads DGGITQSPKYLFRKEGQNVTLSCEQNLNHDAMYWYRQDPGQGLRLIYYSQIVNDFQKGDIAEGYSVSREKKESFPLTVTSAQKNPTAFYLCASSIGPGQGYNEQFFGPGTRLTVL.

The V and J genes are TRBV6-5 and TRBJ1-5; D may be TRBD1 (6 bases). Germline CDR1 reads MNHEY; CDR2 reads SVGAGI. The V end lost 5 bases, the J end lost 7 bases, and 15 bases lay between the germline ends. The CDR3 is 14 amino acids. In DNA form, the CDR3 reads TGTGCCAGCAGTCTAAACAGGGTTAGGCAGCCCCAGCATTTT. Protein: CASSLNRVRQPQHF.

The V and J genes are TRBV7-9 and TRBJ2-1; TRBD2 matches at 7 bases. CDR1 SEHNR and CDR2 FQNEAQ come from the germline V gene (reference sequence). This CDR3 comprises 17 residues. Losses at the gene ends were 0 bases for V and 3 bases for J; bases not matched to a gene: 8. CDR3 DNA sequence: TGTGCCAGCAGCTTAGCGGGGTCTAGCGGATTCTACAATGAGCAGTTCTTC. This translates into CASSLAGSSGFYNEQFF. The variable domain in full, completed from reference TRBV7-9 and TRBJ2-1, reads DTGVSQNPRHKITKRGQNVTFRCDPISEHNRLYWYRQTLGQGPEFLTYFQNEAQLEKSRLLSDRFSAERPKGSFSTLEIQRTEQGDSAMYLCASSLAGSSGFYNEQFFGPGTRLTVL.

This chain connects TRBV5-8 to TRBJ1-6; D is perhaps TRBD1 (5 bases). The CDR3 has 15 amino acids. V gave up 0 bases and J gave up 14 bases, with 18 bases separating them. Looked up from germline, CDR1 is SGHTS and CDR2 is YDEGEE. The CDR3: CASSLVGDPLEALHF. The CDR3, as DNA: TGTGCCAGCAGCTTGGTGGGGGACCCTCTGGAGGCCCTCCACTTT.

The gene calls are TRBV30 and TRBJ2-1; 7 bases map to TRBD2. This CDR3 contains 11 residues. V shed 6 bases, J shed 14 bases, and the junction held 10 bases outside the gene matches. Germline V gene data show CDR1 as GTSNPN and CDR2 as SVGIG (reference sequence). CDR3 residues: CACWLGGGKFF. Here the CDR3 DNA reads TGTGCCTGCTGGCTCGGGGGAGGGAAGTTCTTC.

This chain uses TRBV18 with TRBJ1-6, with a tentative D call TRBD1 (6 bases). The germline V gene encodes CDR1 KGHSH and CDR2 LQKENI. This CDR3 spans 15 amino acids. V gave up 3 bases and J gave up 8 bases, with 14 bases separating them. This CDR3 is CASSPQGSKDSPLHF. The CDR3 DNA reads TGTGCCAGCTCACCTCAGGGGTCCAAGGATTCACCCCTCCACTTT.

The V gene is TRBV7-2, the J gene TRBJ1-1; perhaps TRBD1 as D (5 bases). V gave up 6 bases and J gave up 6 bases, with 17 bases separating them. Germline V gene lookup returns CDR1 SGHTA and CDR2 FQGNSA. The CDR3 covers 14 residues. CDR3 sequence reads: CASRPRGTSPEAFF. CDR3 nucleotide sequence: TGTGCCAGCAGACCAAGAGGGACCTCCCCTGAAGCTTTCTTT.

The rearrangement links TRBV5-1 to TRBJ2-3, with a possible D match to TRBD1 (7 bases). From germline, CDR1 is SGHRS and CDR2 YFSETQ. Trimming removed 0 bases from V and 4 bases from J, with 12 bases in between. This CDR3 spans 15 amino acids. The CDR3 region is CASSLEGGGADTQYF. The CDR3 DNA reads TGCGCCAGCAGCTTGGAAGGAGGGGGCGCAGATACGCAGTATTTT.

This sequence joins TRBV28 and TRBJ2-2; D unclear. Deletions cut 7 bases from V and 0 bases from J, with 9 bases between. Germline CDR1 is MDHEN and CDR2 is SYDVKM. This CDR3 region has 14 residues. The CDR3 coding sequence is TGTGCCAGCATCCGTCCCCCGAACACCGGGGAGCTGTTTTTT. Encoded protein: CASIRPPNTGELFF.

The gene calls are TRBV5-6 and TRBJ2-3; 11 bases line up with TRBD2. The CDR3 length is 18 residues. CDR1 SGHDT and CDR2 YYEEEE come from the germline V gene. V lost 6 bases to trimming and J lost 2 bases; unmatched junction nucleotides: 14. For the CDR3, the DNA is TGTGCCAGCAACTCCAGACTAGCGGGGAATATCCCCACAGATACGCAGTATTTT. Translation gives CASNSRLAGNIPTDTQYF.

The chain employs TRBV7-6 and TRBJ1-1; 8 nucleotides line up with TRBD1. Trimming at V came to 1 base and at J to 1 base, leaving 2 bases not matched to a gene. The germline gives CDR1 SGHVS, CDR2 FNYEAQ. CDR3 size: 15 residues. The chain's CDR3 is CASSLDDRGNTEAFF. The CDR3, as DNA: TGTGCCAGCAGCTTAGACGACAGGGGGAACACTGAAGCTTTCTTT. The entire variable domain, with the rest obtained from reference TRBV7-6 and TRBJ1-1, is as follows: GAGVSQSPRYKVTKRGQDVALRCDPISGHVSLYWYRQALGQGPEFLTYFNYEAQQDKSGLPNDRFSAERPEGSISTLTIQRTEQRDSAMYRCASSLDDRGNTEAFFGQGTRLTVV.

V gene TRBV6-2 or TRBV6-3 combines with J gene TRBJ2-7; D ambiguous. This CDR3 spans 14 amino acids. CDR1 is MNHEY, CDR2 SVGEGT, per germline. V was trimmed by 7 bases and J by 3 bases, leaving 16 bases between them. The CDR3 DNA is TGTGCCAGCACCCCTAGGGTATCTCTCTACGAGCAGTACTTC. Protein: CASTPRVSLYEQYF.

The chain has TRBV6-1 and TRBJ2-1, with TRBD2 matching 8 bases. V trimming: 3 bases; J trimming: 4 bases; junction bases outside the gene matches: 5. The V gene's germline CDR1 is MNHNS and CDR2 SASEGT. The CDR3 length is 15 residues. CDR3 nucleotide sequence: TGTGCCAGCAGTGATCTAGCGGGTAGTTACAATGAGCAGTTCTTC. Its translation is CASSDLAGSYNEQFF.

The CDR3 nucleotides read TGTGCCAGCAGAGTCGGACAGGACATTCAGTACTTC. Residues: CASRVGQDIQYF. This chain connects TRBV2 to TRBJ2-4; 7 bases align to TRBD1. This CDR3 spans 12 amino acids. J lost 8 bases, V lost 6 bases, and 4 bases had no gene match. Germline values: CDR1 SNHLY, CDR2 FYNNEI.

The chain recombines TRBV3-1 (or the pseudogene TRBV3-2) with TRBJ2-5; D gene ambiguous. The germline V gene encodes CDR1 LGHDT and CDR2 YNNKEL (reference sequence). V was cut by 4 bases and J by 5 bases, with 11 bases left in between. The CDR3 is 13 amino acids. The CDR3 reads CASSRADWETQYF. CDR3 DNA sequence: TGTGCCAGCAGCCGCGCAGACTGGGAGACCCAGTACTTC.

This chain links TRBV9 with TRBJ1-3; TRBD1 agrees at 7 bases. The CDR3 has 15 residues. The ends lost 4 bases at V and 0 bases at J; junction bases unmatched: 4. Germline CDR1 and CDR2: SGDLS and YYNGEE. Here the CDR3 DNA reads TGTGCCAGCAGCACGACAGGGACCTCTGGAAACACCATATATTTT. Translating it yields CASSTTGTSGNTIYF.

The V and J genes are TRBV18 and TRBJ1-1, with no clear D. V shed 3 bases and J shed 11 bases, with 13 bases lying between them. The CDR3 sequence is 12 residues long. Germline assignment: CDR1 KGHSH and CDR2 LQKENI. In nucleotides, the CDR3 is TGTGCCAGCTCACCCGTCAGGTCGGAGGCTTTCTTT. It is translated as CASSPVRSEAFF.

The rearrangement joins TRBV10-1 to TRBJ2-3, with TRBD2 as a possible D gene (5 bases). With 0 bases removed from V and 2 bases from J, the gap between germline ends came to 18 bases. CDR1 and CDR2 from the germline V gene are WNHNN and SYGVQD (reference sequence). The CDR3 is 18 amino acids. The DNA for the CDR3 is TGCGCCAGCAGTGAGTCCGCTAGCAGGAACCACCTCACAGATACGCAGTATTTT. This sequence encodes CASSESASRNHLTDTQYF.

The chain has TRBV6-5 and TRBJ1-2; 7 bases line up with TRBD1. V lost 0 bases to trimming and J lost 5 bases; unmatched junction nucleotides: 6. The CDR3 runs 15 residues. Germline V lookup: CDR1 MNHEY, CDR2 SVGAGI. CDR3 protein: CASSYSKGGRYGYTF. In DNA form, the CDR3 reads TGTGCCAGCAGTTACTCGAAAGGGGGCCGGTATGGCTACACCTTC.

CDR3 nucleotides: TGTGCCAGCAGCTACGCCGGGGAGACTGAAGCTTTCTTT. It specifies CASSYAGETEAFF. This chain joins TRBV11-1 and TRBJ1-1, with D hard to call. Per the germline V gene, CDR1 is SGHAT and CDR2 is FQDESV (reference sequence). Trimming cost V 4 bases and J 5 bases, with 11 bases left between them. The CDR3 contains 13 residues.

This clone showed up just a few times. V gene TRBV2 combines with J gene TRBJ2-4; either TRBD1 or TRBD2 may fit D (5 bases each). CDR1 and CDR2 (germline): SNHLY, FYNNEI. This CDR3 is 15 amino acids long. V was cut by 8 bases and J by 6 bases, with 20 bases left in between. DNA of the CDR3: TGTGCCAGCGTATACTTTAACACTAGGGGAAACATTCAGTACTTC. This gives the protein CASVYFNTRGNIQYF.

This clone was found a few times. The chain has TRBV25-1 and TRBJ1-6; D is perhaps TRBD1 (6 bases). Germline CDR1 is MGHDK and CDR2 is SYGVNS. CDR3 length: 13 amino acids. V lost 4 bases and J lost 7, with 8 bases in between. This chain's CDR3 is CASSATGNSPLHF. CDR3 DNA sequence: TGTGCCAGCAGTGCAACAGGGAATTCACCCCTCCACTTT.

The rearrangement joins TRBV6-1 to TRBJ1-4; no reliable D call. The CDR3 consists of 15 residues. Trimming took 1 base from V and 2 from J, leaving 8 bases between them. Germline V gene lookup returns CDR1 MNHNS and CDR2 SASEGT. CDR3 sequence reads: CASSEERVTNEKLFF. CDR3 nucleotides: TGTGCCAGCAGTGAAGAGAGAGTGACTAATGAAAAACTGTTTTTT.

The gene calls are TRBV4-1 and TRBJ1-1, with unresolved D. CDR3 length equals 13 residues. CDR1 and CDR2 from the germline V gene are MGHRA and YSYEKL. V was pared by 6 bases and J by 0 bases, with 8 bases between. The CDR3 loop is CASRGGLNTEAFF. CDR3 DNA: TGCGCCAGCAGGGGCGGCCTGAACACTGAAGCTTTCTTT.